This TCR beta chain was identified during a study of identical twins. In its sample, this clonotype was seen a few times. Germline V gives CDR1 MDHEN, CDR2 SYDVKM. This CDR3 comprises 14 residues. Trimming cost V 2 bases and J 6 bases, with 13 bases left between them. TCRdb ran MiXCR on the 5' RACE reads and lists one entry per CDR3 protein. The sample contains 200,000 to 250,000 distinct CDR3 sequences, over 9.5% of which appear only once. Separately, the same data were catalogued under a study of yellow fever vaccine responses in identical twins.

The specimen sequenced was memory (CD45RO+) T cells sorted from blood. The rearrangement uses TRBV28 and TRBJ1-2; no firm D call. This clonotype was sampled from a woman between 18 and 30 years old in good health. The CDR3 here is CASSLASGIDGYTF. In DNA, the CDR3 is TGTGCCAGCAGTTTAGCTAGCGGGATTGATGGCTACACCTTC.